This T cell receptor beta chain was retrieved from a study of blood T cell repertoires in COVID-19. Per the study methods: Estimation of nucleated cell counts relied on the amplification of reference gene primers. Assay used: immunoSEQ multiplex PCR; TCRdb lists only in-frame clones, some missing. The V and J calls and the clone size are those of that table, but D and trimming were determined from the DNA. The sample shows approximately 300,000 clones, about 83% of them seen only once. V lost 3 bases, J lost 6 bases, and 9 bases lay in between. The V gene's germline CDR1 is MNHNS and CDR2 SASEGT. This CDR3 has 13 amino acids.

The sample consisted of peripheral blood. This chain uses TRBV6-1 with TRBJ1-5; D is unclear. The TCR comes from a woman between 50 and 59 years old with acute or convalescent COVID-19. The CDR3 sequence is CASSEREVQPQHF. The CDR3 DNA reads TGTGCCAGCAGTGAGCGAGAAGTTCAGCCCCAGCATTTT.